This TCR beta chain derives from a study of T cells expressing NK-cell markers. Overall study context: Seven of eight sequenced donors tested HCMV-seropositive; one tested seronegative. Whole-study results and caveats: Dominant NKG2C+ clonotypes accounted for roughly 1.0-7.0% of CD8+ T cells in six donors.

To note about this clonotype: Its matching antigen is unknown.

From its re-call of the 5' RACE reads, TCRdb lists each CDR3 protein once, without DNA. This sample's table reports 550,000 to 600,000 distinct CDR3 sequences. The germline CDR1 and CDR2 sequences are MNHEY and SMNVEV (reference sequence). The CDR3 is 15 amino acids. The specimen was blood T cells: a sorted CD56 or NKG2C T cell subset, CD4+ or CD8+ T cells, or bulk PBMC T cells (not recorded which). The genes are TRBV27 and TRBJ2-4. This clonotype was sampled from a man in his late teens or twenties in good health. The CDR3 spells CASRVSATAKNIQYF.